This T cell receptor (beta chain) was sequenced during a study of T cells in Graves' hyperthyroidism and ophthalmopathy. Across the study: The initial diagnosis was the point when peripheral blood was collected, ahead of any treatment. General study points: Ophthalmopathy was distinguished from stable hyperthyroidism by 13 V-J signatures. Model-based prediction identified ophthalmopathy a median around 6.7 months prior to its onset.

Amplified TCR beta CDR3 regions derived from RNA transcripts. TCR CDR3 regions were first amplified by RT-PCR with HTBI primers. TCRdb analysed the multiplex PCR reads with MiXCR anew, one entry per CDR3 protein. Among around 400,000 distinct CDR3 sequences listed, 13% were seen once. This clonotype was counted ten times or more. The antigen remains undetermined. The V gene's germline CDR1 is LGHDT and CDR2 YNNKEL (reference sequence). V lost 1 base and J 7 bases, leaving 14 bases between the germline ends. The CDR3 is made up of 15 amino acids. Fresh peripheral blood, 8 to 10 ml of it, supplied the PBMCs.

Sequencing was performed on blood. This TCR derives from a woman between 18 and 29 years old with Graves' hyperthyroidism. The J gene is TRBJ1-5, the V gene TRBV3-1; D gene ambiguous. DNA of the CDR3: TGTGCCAGCAGCCAAGGCGTAGGGTTTGGGCAGCCCCAGCATTTT. Protein sequence: CASSQGVGFGQPQHF.